Below are 3 T cell receptor beta chains sequenced from a single sample in a study of blood T cell repertoires in COVID-19. Assay: immunoSEQ multiplex PCR; the TCRdb copy retains only in-frame clones and omits some. The sample lists around 300,000 clones; 80% to 90% were seen once. What was sequenced was PBMCs or T cells enriched from blood (not recorded which). The origin of the receptors is a woman aged 25 to 45 who had recovered from COVID-19.

The CDR3 spells CAISTGWGQPQHF. The CDR3 coding sequence is TGTGCCATCTCAACAGGGTGGGGTCAGCCCCAGCATTTT. The V and J genes are TRBV7-6 and TRBJ1-5; the D gene is possibly TRBD1 (6 bases). V lost 10 bases to trimming and J lost 6 bases, with 16 bases between them. The CDR3 consists of 13 residues. Per germline, CDR1 SGHVS and CDR2 FNYEAQ. Variable domain in full (rest from reference TRBV7-6 and TRBJ1-5): GAGVSQSPRYKVTKRGQDVALRCDPISGHVSLYWYRQALGQGPEFLTYFNYEAQQDKSGLPNDRFSAERPEGSISTLTIQRTEQRDSAMYRCAISTGWGQPQHFGDGTRLSIL.

This chain links TRBV18 with TRBJ1-3, with D maybe TRBD1 (5 bases). Trimming stripped 4 bases from V and 0 bases from J, with 13 bases between. Germline V lookup: CDR1 KGHSH, CDR2 LQKENI. There are 16 residues in the CDR3. CDR3 region: CASSRAGPSSGNTIYF. The CDR3, as DNA: TGTGCCAGCTCACGAGCAGGGCCTAGCTCTGGAAACACCATATATTTT.

J is TRBJ2-1 and V is TRBV10-3, with 8 positions matching TRBD1. V was clipped by 10 bases and J by 6 bases; unmatched bases: 14. Germline V gives CDR1 ENHRY, CDR2 SYGVKD. The CDR3 length is 15 residues. The CDR3 bases are TGTGCCACCCAACGCGGACAGGGTGGCGGCAATGAGCAGTTCTTC. It yields the protein CATQRGQGGGNEQFF.